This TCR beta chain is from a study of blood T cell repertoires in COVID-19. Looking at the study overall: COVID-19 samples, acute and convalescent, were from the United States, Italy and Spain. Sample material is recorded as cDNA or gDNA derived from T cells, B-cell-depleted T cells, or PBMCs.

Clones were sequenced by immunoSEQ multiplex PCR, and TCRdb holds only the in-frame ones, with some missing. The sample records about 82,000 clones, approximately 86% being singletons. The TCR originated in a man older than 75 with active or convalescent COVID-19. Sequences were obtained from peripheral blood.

The CDR3 bases are TGTGCCAGCAGGGGGCCGAGTGGAAAACTGTTTTTT. It encodes CASRGPSGKLFF. The chain is built from TRBV27 and TRBJ1-4; D possibly corresponds to TRBD1 (5 bases). Germline CDR1 MNHEY, CDR2 SMNVEV (reference sequence). Trimming took off 6 bases at V and 10 bases at J, with 12 bases between the two ends. The CDR3 contains 12 residues.